A single sample gave rise to the 32 T cell receptor beta chains below, sequenced in a study of T cell responses to AZD1222 COVID-19 vaccine. Sequenced by immunoSEQ multiplex PCR; TCRdb stores in-frame clones only, minus some. The table has about 140,000 clones, roughly 88% seen once; the top ten hold roughly 6.2%. The specimen was peripheral blood, collected 28 days after the second AZD1222 dose. These TCRs come from an adult who received the AZD1222 COVID-19 vaccine.

This rearrangement joins TRBV6-5 to TRBJ1-6, with 8 bases that match TRBD1. Germline V gives CDR1 MNHEY, CDR2 SVGAGI. Unmatched junction bases numbered 8, after V lost 6 bases and J lost 7 bases. The CDR3 is 15 residues long. DNA for the CDR3: TGTGCCAGCAGGGCCGGACAGGGTTGGAATTCACCCCTCCACTTT. It translates to CASRAGQGWNSPLHF.

This sequence joins TRBV27 and TRBJ2-7, with 12 positions matching TRBD1. Germline-derived CDR1 and CDR2 are MNHEY and SMNVEV (reference sequence). The CDR3 is 16 residues long. V lost 6 bases, J lost 6 bases, and 12 bases stayed unmatched. The chain's CDR3 is CASSHSAGTGGFEQYF. DNA of the CDR3: TGTGCCAGCAGCCATTCGGCCGGGACAGGGGGCTTCGAGCAGTACTTC.

V and J are TRBV19 and TRBJ2-7; no firm D call. V lost 11 bases and J lost 2, with 22 bases in between. This CDR3 contains 15 residues. CDR1 and CDR2 from the germline V gene are LNHDA and SQIVND (reference sequence). The CDR3 here is CARCWVGPVAYEQYF. DNA for the CDR3: TGTGCCCGTTGCTGGGTAGGTCCGGTAGCCTACGAGCAGTACTTC.

The rearrangement links TRBV7-2 to TRBJ1-6; 12 nucleotides line up with TRBD1. This CDR3 spans 18 amino acids. Germline CDR1 and CDR2: SGHTA and FQGNSA. The V gene end was trimmed by 4 bases and the J gene end by 5 bases; junction bases not matched to a gene: 9. The CDR3, as DNA: TGTGCCAGCAGCTCACCGGGACAGGGGGCTTTAAATAATTCACCCCTCCACTTT. It translates to CASSSPGQGALNNSPLHF.

This clone was seen a handful of times. V is TRBV29-1 and J is TRBJ2-7, with TRBD2 identical over 7 bases. CDR3 length: 13 residues. V was pared by 1 base and J by 4 bases, with 4 bases of the junction left unmatched. Germline assignment: CDR1 SQVTM and CDR2 ANQGSEA. CDR3 bases: TGCAGCGTTGAAGTGGGGCGGGGGTACGAGCAGTACTTC. Its protein product is CSVEVGRGYEQYF.

The chain links TRBV4-2 to TRBJ1-1, with D hard to call. V was pared by 0 bases and J by 4 bases, with 9 bases between. Looked up from germline, CDR1 is LGHNA and CDR2 is YNFKEQ. This CDR3 region has 14 residues. The CDR3 is CASSQDRAATEAFF. The CDR3 DNA sequence: TGTGCCAGCAGCCAAGATCGGGCAGCCACTGAAGCTTTCTTT.

The chain joins TRBV12-3 or TRBV12-4 to TRBJ1-1, with D possibly being TRBD1 (5 bases). The CDR3 covers 13 residues. V lost 6 bases and J 0 bases, leaving 8 bases between the germline ends. This CDR3 is CASSRQLNTEAFF. CDR3 nucleotide sequence: TGTGCCAGCAGCCGACAGCTGAACACTGAAGCTTTCTTT.

This chain uses TRBV3-1 (or the pseudogene TRBV3-2) with TRBJ2-1; TRBD2 matches at 9 bases. There are 18 residues in the CDR3. Germline lookup yields CDR1 LGHDT and CDR2 YNNKEL (reference sequence). V lost 0 bases to trimming and J lost 4 bases; unmatched junction nucleotides: 10. The CDR3 region is CASSQDPAGGRSYNEQFF. CDR3 nucleotides: TGTGCCAGCAGCCAAGATCCGGCGGGGGGGCGTTCGTACAATGAGCAGTTCTTC.

The J gene is TRBJ1-6, the V gene TRBV30; no reliable D call. The ends were cut back, 1 base at V and 10 bases at J, with 5 bases in the middle. Germline V gene data show CDR1 as GTSNPN and CDR2 as SVGIG (reference sequence). The CDR3 is 11 residues long. CDR3 DNA sequence: TGTGCCTGGAGTGGAGGATCACCCCTCCACTTT. Translated: CAWSGGSPLHF. The variable domain in full, completed from reference TRBV30 and TRBJ1-6, reads SQTIHQWPATLVQPVGSPLSLECTVEGTSNPNLYWYRQAAGRGLQLLFYSVGIGQISSEVPQNLSASRPQDRQFILSSKKLLLSDSGFYLCAWSGGSPLHFGNGTRLTVT.

J is TRBJ1-4 and V is TRBV10-3, with D perhaps TRBD1 (6 bases). CDR1 ENHRY and CDR2 SYGVKD come from the germline V gene. The CDR3 runs to 13 residues. V was pared by 7 bases and J by 5 bases, with 11 bases between. The CDR3 spells CAINAGTNEKLFF. CDR3 sequence (DNA): TGTGCCATCAATGCAGGGACAAATGAAAAACTGTTTTTT.

The chain couples TRBV19 to TRBJ1-6, with a weak D call TRBD1 (5 bases). V was trimmed by 2 bases and J by 3 bases, leaving 8 bases between them. CDR1 is LNHDA, CDR2 SQIVND, per germline (reference sequence). CDR3 size: 15 residues. In DNA form, the CDR3 reads TGTGCCAGTAGTATAACGGGGGGCTATAATTCACCCCTCCACTTT. Translating it yields CASSITGGYNSPLHF.

This clone was seen just once. The V and J genes are TRBV19 and TRBJ1-5; D ambiguous. The V gene lost 3 bases and the J gene lost 4 bases, with 7 bases spanning the gap. The CDR3 length is 13 residues. The germline V gene has CDR1 LNHDA and CDR2 SQIVND (reference sequence). DNA of the CDR3: TGTGCCAGTAGTATTAATGGGAATCAGCCCCAGCATTTT. Protein sequence: CASSINGNQPQHF.

The chain uses TRBV10-2 and TRBJ1-3, with 7 bases that match TRBD1. The CDR3 spans 15 residues. The germline gives CDR1 WSHSY, CDR2 SAAADI. J gave up 0 bases and V 6 bases, and 5 bases lay outside the gene matches. The CDR3 nucleotides are TGCGCCAGCAGAGCCGACAGGGACTCTGGAAACACCATATATTTT. It translates to CASRADRDSGNTIYF.

This rearrangement joins TRBV18 to TRBJ1-1; D ambiguous. The V end was cut by 6 bases, the J end by 1 base, with 12 bases between. The length of the CDR3 is 14 residues. Germline CDR1 KGHSH, CDR2 LQKENI. CDR3 sequence (DNA): TGTGCCAGCTCCCTCCTGGAAGGGAACACTGAAGCTTTCTTT. The encoded protein is CASSLLEGNTEAFF.

The chain recombines TRBV18 with TRBJ1-5; D unclear. The V gene's germline CDR1 is KGHSH and CDR2 LQKENI. This CDR3 has 18 residues. V was shortened by 0 bases and J by 0 bases, with 15 bases between the two germline ends. The CDR3 loop reads CASSPPASRQLSNQPQHF. CDR3 in DNA: TGTGCCAGCTCACCACCGGCCTCGCGGCAACTTAGCAATCAGCCCCAGCATTTT. Full variable domain (missing parts from reference TRBV18 and TRBJ1-5): NAGVMQNPRHLVRRRGQEARLRCSPMKGHSHVYWYRQLPEEGLKFMVYLQKENIIDESGMPKERFSAEFPKEGPSILRIQQVVRGDSAAYFCASSPPASRQLSNQPQHFGDGTRLSIL.

The DNA of the CDR3 is TGTGCCAGCAGTTCCATGCCCGGACAGGGGGCTGCTAATGAAAAACTGTTTTTT. Amino acid sequence: CASSSMPGQGAANEKLFF. The chain has TRBV28 and TRBJ1-4, with TRBD1 identical over 11 bases. Germline CDR1 MDHEN, CDR2 SYDVKM. The junction had 10 bases not matched to a gene; V was cut back by 4 bases and J by 3 bases. The CDR3 has 18 amino acids.

The V call is TRBV19, the J call TRBJ1-2, with 7 nucleotides matching TRBD1. The germline CDR1 and CDR2 sequences are LNHDA and SQIVND (reference sequence). With 6 bases clipped from V and 7 bases from J, the junction kept 14 bases outside the gene matches. The CDR3 covers 15 residues. The CDR3 spells CASRPKGAEGFGYTF. CDR3 in DNA: TGTGCCAGTAGACCCAAGGGGGCGGAAGGGTTTGGCTACACCTTC. Filled out from reference TRBV19 and TRBJ1-2, the complete variable domain reads DGGITQSPKYLFRKEGQNVTLSCEQNLNHDAMYWYRQDPGQGLRLIYYSQIVNDFQKGDIAEGYSVSREKKESFPLTVTSAQKNPTAFYLCASRPKGAEGFGYTFGSGTRLTVV.

The V and J genes are TRBV28 and TRBJ1-2, with D perhaps TRBD1 (6 bases). V was pared by 6 bases and J by 4 bases, with 12 bases between. The CDR3 consists of 13 residues. Germline values: CDR1 MDHEN, CDR2 SYDVKM. CDR3 sequence reads: CASSRGAGYGYTF. CDR3 bases: TGTGCCAGCAGCAGGGGCGCAGGCTATGGCTACACCTTC.

Points on this clone: Other DNA sequences of this sample code for an identical CDR3. CDR3 nucleotide sequence: TGTGCCAGCAGTGATAGGGATCAGCCCCAGCATTTT. Residues: CASSDRDQPQHF. V and J are TRBV6-1 and TRBJ1-5, with D unclear. The CDR3 is 12 amino acids. Germline values: CDR1 MNHNS, CDR2 SASEGT. The germline V and J ends were trimmed by 3 bases and 5 bases, with 5 bases remaining between them.

The chain employs TRBV28 and TRBJ1-2; 9 positions agree with TRBD1. V dropped 6 bases and J dropped 4; count of bases not matched to a gene: 21. CDR1 is MDHEN, CDR2 SYDVKM, per germline. The CDR3 extends over 19 amino acids. CDR3 DNA sequence: TGTGCCAGCAGCCAAAATTGGGAAATCGGACAGGGGAGACTCTATGGCTACACCTTC. Its protein is CASSQNWEIGQGRLYGYTF.

V gene TRBV6-4 combines with J gene TRBJ2-6; 8 bases map to TRBD2. The CDR3 has 19 residues. Germline loops: CDR1 MRHNA, CDR2 SNTAGT. J lost 0 bases, V lost 0 bases, and 7 bases had no gene match. CDR3 DNA: TGTGCCAGCAGTGACTCTGGGCTAGCGGGCTTCTCTGGGGCCAACGTCCTGACTTTC. As protein: CASSDSGLAGFSGANVLTF.

This clone was detected only a few times. The chain combines TRBV6-5 with TRBJ1-6, with D possibly being TRBD1 (6 bases). CDR3 size: 13 residues. CDR1 is MNHEY, CDR2 SVGAGI, per germline. Trimming shortened V by 10 bases and J by 9 bases, and 16 bases separated the two germline ends. In DNA form, the CDR3 reads TGTGCCACCTCAGGGGCCCCCAGTTCACCCCTCCACTTT. The encoded protein is CATSGAPSSPLHF.

In the case of this clone: At one end, the junction sequence differs from germline, possibly due to a read error. The V and J genes are TRBV30 and TRBJ2-5; 7 bases map to TRBD1. The V gene's germline CDR1 is GTSNPN and CDR2 SVGIG (reference sequence). The CDR3 consists of 14 residues. The CDR3 nucleotides read TGTGCCTGGAGACAGGGGCCGGGACAAGGGACCCAGTACTTC. It encodes CAWRQGPGQGTQYF.

The V and J genes are TRBV5-8 and TRBJ2-2, with 8 bases matching TRBD1. V lost 3 bases and J lost 1; bases outside the gene matches: 5. The CDR3 loop spans 16 amino acids. Germline V gene sequence: CDR1 SGHTS, CDR2 YDEGEE. The CDR3 loop reads CASSSWTGMNTGELFF. For the CDR3, the DNA is TGTGCCAGCAGCTCGTGGACAGGGATGAACACCGGGGAGCTGTTTTTT.

This clone was detected only once. The CDR3 region has the DNA TGTGCCAGCAGTTTAGGTGGGACAGGGGTCTACGAGCAGTACTTC. The encoded protein is CASSLGGTGVYEQYF. The chain joins TRBV27 to TRBJ2-7; 10 bases are shared with TRBD1. CDR3 length: 15 residues. The ends lost 2 bases at V and 3 bases at J; junction bases unmatched: 4. CDR1 and CDR2 (germline): MNHEY, SMNVEV (reference sequence).

The genes are TRBV30 and TRBJ1-6; D unresolved. Trimming removed 1 base from V and 0 bases from J, with 7 bases in between. Germline CDR1 is GTSNPN and CDR2 is SVGIG (reference sequence). This CDR3 contains 15 residues. The DNA of the CDR3 is TGTGCCTGGAGTGAAGTGAGCTCCTATAATTCACCCCTCCACTTT. It translates to CAWSEVSSYNSPLHF.

The chain combines TRBV29-1 with TRBJ2-1, with D possibly matching TRBD2 (6 bases). CDR1 and CDR2 (germline): SQVTM, ANQGSEA. The V end was cut by 7 bases, the J end by 9 bases, with 16 bases between. CDR3 length equals 12 residues. This CDR3 is CSARLDYLEQFF. The CDR3 nucleotides read TGCAGCGCCCGACTAGATTATCTTGAGCAGTTCTTC.

V gene TRBV7-2 combines with J gene TRBJ2-7, with no clear D. This CDR3 contains 13 residues. The ends were cut back, 1 base at V and 3 bases at J, with 7 bases in the middle. Germline values: CDR1 SGHTA, CDR2 FQGNSA. The CDR3 region is CASSLGTYYEQYF. CDR3 coding DNA: TGTGCCAGCAGCTTAGGGACCTACTACGAGCAGTACTTC.

The chain is built from TRBV2 and TRBJ1-5, with 7 nucleotides matching TRBD1. V shed 5 bases, J shed 7 bases, and the junction held 8 bases outside the gene matches. The CDR3 totals 14 residues. CDR1 SNHLY and CDR2 FYNNEI come from the germline V gene. The CDR3 loop reads CASSWDRANQPQHF. DNA of the CDR3: TGTGCCAGCAGTTGGGACAGAGCCAACCAGCCCCAGCATTTT. Looking up the rest from reference TRBV2 and TRBJ1-5 gives the full variable domain: EPEVTQTPSHQVTQMGQEVILRCVPISNHLYFYWYRQILGQKVEFLVSFYNNEISEKSEIFDDQFSVERPDGSNFTLKIRSTKLEDSAMYFCASSWDRANQPQHFGDGTRLSIL.

The chain is built from TRBV5-1 and TRBJ2-7; D not resolved. V lost 1 base, J lost 0 bases, and 5 bases lay in between. Germline V gene lookup returns CDR1 SGHRS and CDR2 YFSETQ. The CDR3 has 13 residues. The DNA of the CDR3 is TGCGCCAGCAGCTTGCCCTCCTCCTACGAGCAGTACTTC. This sequence encodes CASSLPSSYEQYF.

This chain connects TRBV5-1 to TRBJ2-2, with TRBD1 as a possible D gene (5 bases). CDR3 length: 16 amino acids. With 0 bases removed from V and 2 bases from J, the gap between germline ends came to 11 bases. Germline V gives CDR1 SGHRS, CDR2 YFSETQ. For the CDR3, the DNA is TGCGCCAGCAGCTTGGACGGCCAGGGTAACACCGGGGAGCTGTTTTTT. It translates to CASSLDGQGNTGELFF.

The chain couples TRBV28 to TRBJ2-7, with TRBD2 identical over 10 bases. The V and J ends lost 2 bases and 2 bases, in that order; junction bases with no gene match: 3. The CDR3 is 15 residues long. CDR1 is MDHEN and CDR2 is SYDVKM in the germline V gene. The CDR3 loop reads CASSLVLAGTYEQYF. The CDR3 DNA follows: TGTGCCAGCAGTTTAGTACTAGCGGGAACCTACGAGCAGTACTTC.